These 24 T cell receptor beta chains originate from one sample sequenced in a study of blood T cell repertoires in COVID-19 (dated by TCRdb to about 2020). The library was produced with the immunoSEQ multiplex PCR assay. TCRdb obtained this table from immuneACCESS and retained in-frame rearrangements with V and J assigned. These tables miss some clones; where compared with another copy, unresolved V genes account for less than half of the shortfall, and the remainder is unexplained. The sample table lists 140,000 to 150,000 clones, roughly 89% of them with a count of one. The biggest ten clones account for 5.8% of the sample. Sequenced: PBMCs or T cells enriched from blood (not recorded which). These receptors originate from a woman aged 50 to 65 who had been exposed to COVID-19.

The chain has TRBV2 and TRBJ2-7; 8 positions agree with TRBD1. V dropped 5 bases and J dropped 4; count of bases not matched to a gene: 7. Germline CDR1 SNHLY, CDR2 FYNNEI. The CDR3 spans 14 residues. The CDR3 sequence is CASSRQGNRYEQYF. In nucleotides, the CDR3 is TGTGCCAGCAGTAGACAGGGGAACCGGTACGAGCAGTACTTC.

The chain uses TRBV19 and TRBJ1-1; D is perhaps TRBD1 (5 bases). V shed 4 bases and J shed 4 bases, with 10 bases lying between them. The CDR3 spans 13 residues. The germline V gene encodes CDR1 LNHDA and CDR2 SQIVND (reference sequence). The CDR3 coding sequence is TGTGCCAGTAGTACCCAGGGTGGCACTGAAGCTTTCTTT. This codes for CASSTQGGTEAFF.

This rearrangement joins TRBV6-5 to TRBJ1-5, with unresolved D. V was clipped by 3 bases and J by 4 bases, with 7 bases between them. The CDR3 totals 13 residues. The germline gives CDR1 MNHEY, CDR2 SVGAGI. The CDR3 bases are TGTGCCAGCAGTTATGAGACAAATCAGCCCCAGCATTTT. Its protein product is CASSYETNQPQHF.

The chain is built from TRBV6-5 and TRBJ1-1; no clear D gene. This CDR3 region has 14 residues. Trimming cost V 2 bases and J 1 base, with 8 bases left between them. The germline V gene has CDR1 MNHEY and CDR2 SVGAGI. The CDR3 region is CASSYEHRNTEAFF. CDR3 in DNA: TGTGCCAGCAGTTACGAGCACCGGAACACTGAAGCTTTCTTT.

The chain is built from TRBV20-1 and TRBJ2-7, with D possibly TRBD2 on 5 matching bases. Looked up from germline, CDR1 is DFQATT and CDR2 is SNEGSKA (reference sequence). With 5 bases removed from V and 7 bases from J, the gap between germline ends came to 12 bases. The CDR3 length is 11 residues. The CDR3 DNA is TGCAGTGCTCCCCCCCGGAGGGAGCAGTACTTC. This codes for CSAPPRREQYF.

Points on this clone: Other DNA sequences in the sample encode the same CDR3. This chain uses TRBV19 with TRBJ1-6; 7 nucleotides match TRBD1. The J segment lost 7 bases and the V segment lost 5 bases, leaving 5 bases of the junction unmatched. This CDR3 region has 14 residues. Germline CDR1 is LNHDA and CDR2 is SQIVND (reference sequence). CDR3 residues: CASSVGTANSPLHF. CDR3 coding DNA: TGTGCCAGTAGTGTCGGGACAGCCAATTCACCCCTCCACTTT. Full variable domain (missing parts from reference TRBV19 and TRBJ1-6): DGGITQSPKYLFRKEGQNVTLSCEQNLNHDAMYWYRQDPGQGLRLIYYSQIVNDFQKGDIAEGYSVSREKKESFPLTVTSAQKNPTAFYLCASSVGTANSPLHFGNGTRLTVT.

This sequence joins TRBV7-9 and TRBJ2-3; 10 bases are shared with TRBD1. The CDR3 runs 16 residues. Germline V gene sequence: CDR1 SEHNR, CDR2 FQNEAQ (reference sequence). The V segment lost 7 bases and the J segment 4 bases; nucleotides outside the gene matches: 11. Here the CDR3 DNA reads TGTGCCAGCACCGCTTCCTGGACAGGGGGGGCAGATACGCAGTATTTT. It translates to CASTASWTGGADTQYF.

The chain links TRBV30 to TRBJ2-3; 12 nucleotides agree with TRBD2. Germline-derived CDR1 and CDR2 are GTSNPN and SVGIG (reference sequence). This CDR3 has 17 residues. V was clipped by 4 bases and J by 2 bases; unmatched bases: 10. CDR3 protein: CAWTPRLAGDPTDTQYF. For the CDR3, the DNA is TGTGCCTGGACCCCTAGACTAGCGGGGGACCCCACAGATACGCAGTATTTT.

This chain links TRBV29-1 with TRBJ2-6, with a tentative D call TRBD2 (7 bases). V shed 3 bases and J shed 2 bases, with 14 bases lying between them. The germline gives CDR1 SQVTM, CDR2 ANQGSEA. The CDR3 sequence is 16 residues long. CDR3 in amino acids: CSVDPGGGTGANVLTF. CDR3 sequence (DNA): TGCAGCGTTGACCCAGGCGGGGGCACTGGGGCCAACGTCCTGACTTTC. The full variable domain, rest sourced from reference TRBV29-1 and TRBJ2-6, is SAVISQKPSRDICQRGTSLTIQCQVDSQVTMMFWYRQQPGQSLTLIATANQGSEATYESGFVIDKFPISRPNLTFSTLTVSNMSPEDSSIYLCSVDPGGGTGANVLTFGAGSRLTVL.

CDR3 coding DNA: TGTGCCAGCAGCGTGAGCACCGGGGAGCTGTTTTTT. Translation: CASSVSTGELFF. The chain recombines TRBV9 with TRBJ2-2, with D uncertain. V lost 2 bases and J 4 bases, leaving 3 bases between the germline ends. The CDR3 sequence is 12 residues long. Germline CDR1 is SGDLS and CDR2 is YYNGEE.

The rearrangement uses TRBV20-1 and TRBJ2-1; no reliable D call. The germline V and J ends were trimmed by 3 bases and 7 bases, with 7 bases remaining between them. The CDR3 extends over 11 amino acids. Germline V CDR1 and CDR2: DFQATT, SNEGSKA (reference sequence). In DNA, the CDR3 is TGCAGTGCTAGGTTTCTTAATGAGCAGTTCTTC. Translation gives CSARFLNEQFF.

The J gene is TRBJ2-3, the V gene TRBV29-1; 13 bases fit TRBD2. CDR3 length: 16 residues. The J segment lost 3 bases and the V segment lost 0 bases, leaving 3 bases of the junction unmatched. CDR1 is SQVTM, CDR2 ANQGSEA, per germline. CDR3 sequence reads: CSVEDGTSGKTDTQYF. The CDR3 nucleotides read TGCAGCGTTGAAGACGGGACTAGCGGGAAGACAGATACGCAGTATTTT.

The V gene is TRBV10-3, the J gene TRBJ2-6; TRBD1 aligns across 11 bases. The CDR3 totals 17 residues. In germline, CDR1 is ENHRY, CDR2 SYGVKD. The ends lost 2 bases at V and 4 bases at J; junction bases unmatched: 4. The CDR3 loop reads CAISEGQGAGGANVLTF. CDR3 coding DNA: TGTGCCATCAGTGAGGGACAGGGGGCGGGAGGGGCCAACGTCCTGACTTTC.

The gene calls are TRBV7-6 and TRBJ2-2, with 7 bases aligning to TRBD2. J lost 4 bases, V lost 1 base, and 3 bases had no gene match. The CDR3 spans 15 residues. Germline CDR1 SGHVS, CDR2 FNYEAQ. In DNA, the CDR3 is TGTGCCAGCAGCTTAGTGGCGGGAGCCACCGGGGAGCTGTTTTTT. Translation gives CASSLVAGATGELFF.

The V call is TRBV7-9, the J call TRBJ2-1; 11 bases agree with TRBD2. J gave up 2 bases and V 1 base, and 10 bases lay outside the gene matches. The CDR3 runs to 19 residues. Germline V gives CDR1 SEHNR, CDR2 FQNEAQ (reference sequence). Here the CDR3 reads CASSLEGSGRAGTYNEQFF. The CDR3 bases are TGTGCCAGCAGCTTAGAAGGTAGCGGGAGGGCCGGAACCTACAATGAGCAGTTCTTC.

The genes are TRBV29-1 and TRBJ1-3; D unresolved. The CDR3 consists of 12 residues. In germline, CDR1 is SQVTM, CDR2 ANQGSEA. The CDR3 DNA reads TGCCCTTTTCGGGGCTCTGGAAACACCATATATTTT. Residues: CPFRGSGNTIYF. The entire variable domain, with the rest obtained from reference TRBV29-1 and TRBJ1-3, is as follows: SAVISQKPSRDICQRGTSLTIQCQVDSQVTMMFWYRQQPGQSLTLIATANQGSEATYESGFVIDKFPISRPNLTFSTLTVSNMSPEDSSIYLCPFRGSGNTIYFGEGSWLTVV.

The chain is built from TRBV5-5 and TRBJ1-6; no reliable D call. The CDR3 is 13 amino acids. The germline V gene has CDR1 SGHKS and CDR2 YYEKEE (reference sequence). Trimming stripped 2 bases from V and 9 bases from J, with 9 bases between. CDR3 DNA sequence: TGTGCCAGCAGCTTTTTTGGGCTTTCACCCCTCCACTTT. Its protein is CASSFFGLSPLHF.

The CDR3 protein is CASSQVYQGLTNTEAFF. CDR3 bases: TGTGCCAGCAGCCAAGTGTACCAGGGACTAACGAACACTGAAGCTTTCTTT. The V and J genes are TRBV14 and TRBJ1-1, with a possible D match to TRBD1 (5 bases). The germline gives CDR1 SGHDN, CDR2 FVKESK. V was clipped by 1 base and J by 1 base, with 16 bases between them. The CDR3 covers 17 residues.

The chain has TRBV7-6 and TRBJ2-7; D is perhaps TRBD1 (6 bases). The ends were cut back, 3 bases at V and 3 bases at J, with 15 bases in the middle. The germline V gene encodes CDR1 SGHVS and CDR2 FNYEAQ. The CDR3 has 15 residues. In DNA, the CDR3 is TGTGCCAGCAGCTTGTGGGACGGACAGAACTACGAGCAGTACTTC. This translates into CASSLWDGQNYEQYF.

This chain links TRBV5-4 with TRBJ2-1; TRBD1 agrees at 9 bases. Germline-derived CDR1 and CDR2 are SGHNT and YYREEE (reference sequence). Losses at the gene ends were 6 bases for V and 6 bases for J; bases not matched to a gene: 1. The CDR3 length is 12 residues. CDR3 DNA sequence: TGTGCCAGCACGGACAGGGGCAATGAGCAGTTCTTC. It translates to CASTDRGNEQFF.

CDR3 sequence: CASSSLDRELNEQYF. In nucleotides, the CDR3 is TGCGCCAGCAGCTCCTTAGACAGGGAACTAAACGAGCAGTACTTC. This chain links TRBV5-1 with TRBJ2-7, with 7 positions matching TRBD1. V was pared by 3 bases and J by 5 bases, with 11 bases of the junction left unmatched. The CDR3 extends over 15 amino acids. Germline V gene lookup returns CDR1 SGHRS and CDR2 YFSETQ.

The chain has TRBV18 and TRBJ2-3, with D perhaps matching TRBD1 (6 bases). The CDR3 has 15 residues. The germline V gene has CDR1 KGHSH and CDR2 LQKENI. Trimming took 4 bases from V and 2 from J, leaving 13 bases between them. The CDR3 is CASSLSRGHTDTQYF. The CDR3 region has the DNA TGTGCCAGCTCACTGTCCCGGGGACACACAGATACGCAGTATTTT.

The rearrangement uses TRBV14 and TRBJ1-6; D is unclear. The V gene's germline CDR1 is SGHDN and CDR2 FVKESK. V lost 8 bases and J lost 10, with 15 bases in between. The CDR3 is 13 residues long. Here the CDR3 reads CASHIGGPSPLHF. CDR3 DNA sequence: TGTGCCAGCCACATCGGAGGGCCCTCACCCCTCCACTTT.

The V call is TRBV2, the J call TRBJ1-1; maybe TRBD1 (6 bases). The germline V gene has CDR1 SNHLY and CDR2 FYNNEI. CDR3 length: 15 residues. Trimming pared 4 bases from V and 3 bases from J, leaving 15 bases between. The CDR3 nucleotides read TGTGCCAGCAGTGGGAGCAGGGGTACGCACACTGAAGCTTTCTTT. It specifies CASSGSRGTHTEAFF.